The 23 T cell receptor beta chains reported below all come from one sample, sequenced in a study of T cell responses to AZD1222 COVID-19 vaccine. Measured with immunoSEQ multiplex PCR; TCRdb has only the in-frame clones, and not every one. The data contain around 20,000 clones, approximately 81% of them singletons. The sequencing here drew on peripheral blood, taken 28 days after the second AZD1222 dose. Receptor source: an adult who received the AZD1222 COVID-19 vaccine.

This chain connects TRBV11-2 to TRBJ2-5, with D perhaps TRBD2 (5 bases). The V and J ends lost 5 bases and 2 bases respectively, with 9 bases between them. The CDR3 contains 13 residues. Looked up from germline, CDR1 is SGHAT and CDR2 is FQNNGV. The CDR3, as DNA: TGTGCCAGCAGCCTATGGAGGCAAGAGACCCAGTACTTC. This translates into CASSLWRQETQYF. The variable domain in full, completed from reference TRBV11-2 and TRBJ2-5, reads EAGVAQSPRYKIIEKRQSVAFWCNPISGHATLYWYQQILGQGPKLLIQFQNNGVVDDSQLPKDRFSAERLKGVDSTLKIQPAKLEDSAVYLCASSLWRQETQYFGPGTRLLVL.

This chain links TRBV3-1 (or the pseudogene TRBV3-2) with TRBJ1-5; D ambiguous. Germline CDR1 reads LGHDT; CDR2 reads YNNKEL (reference sequence). The CDR3 loop spans 15 amino acids. V was cut by 1 base and J by 0 bases, with 7 bases left in between. CDR3 DNA: TGTGCCAGCAGCCAAGGTCTTACTAGCAATCAGCCCCAGCATTTT. It yields the protein CASSQGLTSNQPQHF.

The V gene is TRBV4-3, the J gene TRBJ1-3, with a possible D match to TRBD1 (5 bases). There are 17 residues in the CDR3. Germline V lookup: CDR1 LGHNA, CDR2 YSLEER. V was trimmed by 1 base and J by 2 bases, leaving 15 bases between them. The CDR3 DNA reads TGCGCCAGCAGCCAAGTCACGGGGGGGGAAGCTGGAAACACCATATATTTT. Translation: CASSQVTGGEAGNTIYF.

This clone has more than one count but fewer than ten. The chain links TRBV7-2 to TRBJ1-5; D is possibly TRBD1 (6 bases). In germline, CDR1 is SGHTA, CDR2 FQGNSA. Trimming left V 1 base short and J 7 bases short, with 20 bases between. This CDR3 contains 17 residues. DNA for the CDR3: TGTGCCAGCAGCTTAGAGTGGGGTAGGGGGGCTAAGCAGCCCCAGCATTTT. Its protein is CASSLEWGRGAKQPQHF.

J is TRBJ2-7 and V is TRBV4-1; D gene unclear. This CDR3 is built from 16 residues. Germline CDR1 is MGHRA and CDR2 is YSYEKL. Between the trimmed V and J ends, which lost 1 base and 2 bases, there was a span of 15 bases. CDR3 protein: CASSQVGNIPPYEQYF. The CDR3 region has the DNA TGCGCCAGCAGCCAAGTGGGTAACATCCCCCCCTACGAGCAGTACTTC.

The chain is built from TRBV15 and TRBJ1-3; D is unresolved. The length of the CDR3 is 15 residues. The V end lost 0 bases, the J end lost 0 bases, and 6 bases lay between the germline ends. Germline lookup yields CDR1 LNHNV and CDR2 YYDKDF (reference sequence). CDR3 DNA: TGTGCCACCAGCAGAGACCACCGCTCTGGAAACACCATATATTTT. Protein: CATSRDHRSGNTIYF.

CDR3 loop: CASSSQTGRAEAFF. The CDR3 DNA reads as TGTGCCAGCAGCTCGCAGACAGGGAGGGCTGAAGCTTTCTTT. The rearrangement uses TRBV7-2 and TRBJ1-1, with TRBD1 identical over 7 bases. Trimming at V came to 4 bases and at J to 6 bases, leaving 8 bases not matched to a gene. This CDR3 has 14 residues. From germline, CDR1 is SGHTA and CDR2 FQGNSA.

The chain carries TRBV5-4 and TRBJ2-7; TRBD1 agrees at 9 bases. Losses at the gene ends were 0 bases for V and 1 base for J; bases not matched to a gene: 5. From germline, CDR1 is SGHNT and CDR2 YYREEE (reference sequence). The CDR3 length is 16 residues. The chain's CDR3 is CASSLERTGVSYEQYF. Written as DNA, the CDR3 is TGTGCCAGCAGCTTGGAGAGGACAGGGGTTTCCTACGAGCAGTACTTC.

The rearrangement joins TRBV19 to TRBJ2-6; the D call may be TRBD1 or TRBD2 (6 bases each). There are 16 residues in the CDR3. V lost 1 base and J lost 2, with 9 bases in between. Per the germline V gene, CDR1 is LNHDA and CDR2 is SQIVND (reference sequence). CDR3 DNA: TGTGCCAGTAGTATAGGACGGGGGCCTGGGGCCAACGTCCTGACTTTC. Its translation is CASSIGRGPGANVLTF.

The genes are TRBV7-9 and TRBJ2-3, with D possibly TRBD1 on 5 matching bases. Germline V gives CDR1 SEHNR, CDR2 FQNEAQ (reference sequence). This CDR3 contains 15 residues. Trimming took 1 base from V and 2 from J, leaving 10 bases between them. CDR3 protein: CASSLGQGVTDTQYF. The CDR3 DNA reads as TGTGCCAGCAGCTTAGGCCAGGGTGTCACAGATACGCAGTATTTT.

This chain connects TRBV5-4 to TRBJ2-2; 7 nucleotides align to TRBD1. Germline loops: CDR1 SGHNT, CDR2 YYREEE (reference sequence). CDR3 size: 14 residues. V lost 4 bases and J lost 2; bases outside the gene matches: 2. This chain's CDR3 is CASSRDSNTGELFF. CDR3 sequence (DNA): TGTGCCAGCAGCAGGGACAGTAACACCGGGGAGCTGTTTTTT.

The chain uses TRBV14 and TRBJ1-2; TRBD1 agrees at 7 bases. V gave up 4 bases and J gave up 4 bases; unmatched junction bases: 9. This CDR3 comprises 15 residues. Germline loops: CDR1 SGHDN, CDR2 FVKESK. The CDR3 nucleotides are TGTGCCAGCAGCCCGAACGCAGGGGGGAGCTATGGCTACACCTTC. Its protein is CASSPNAGGSYGYTF.

This clone was observed a few times. The genes are TRBV28 and TRBJ2-7, with D uncertain. The V end was cut by 8 bases, the J end by 1 base, with 9 bases between. The length of the CDR3 is 12 residues. Germline-derived CDR1 and CDR2 are MDHEN and SYDVKM. CDR3 DNA: TGTGCCAGCGGTAGGGCTTCCTACGAGCAGTACTTC. It is translated as CASGRASYEQYF.

V usage is TRBV9 and J usage is TRBJ2-7; D is uncertain. This CDR3 comprises 13 residues. In germline, CDR1 is SGDLS, CDR2 YYNGEE. Trimming stripped 0 bases from V and 0 bases from J, with 4 bases between. DNA of the CDR3: TGTGCCAGCAGCGTAGGAAGCTCCTACGAGCAGTACTTC. It encodes CASSVGSSYEQYF.

The CDR3 loop reads CSASESGAGYEQYF. CDR3 in DNA: TGCAGTGCTAGTGAAAGTGGGGCGGGATACGAGCAGTACTTC. The V gene is TRBV20-1, the J gene TRBJ2-7, with D maybe TRBD2 (6 bases). Looked up from germline, CDR1 is DFQATT and CDR2 is SNEGSKA (reference sequence). The CDR3 consists of 14 residues. Trimming shortened V by 3 bases and J by 4 bases, and 16 bases separated the two germline ends.

This clone has only a few counts. V is TRBV5-8 and J is TRBJ2-7, with 9 nucleotides matching TRBD2. Per germline, CDR1 SGHTS and CDR2 YDEGEE. The CDR3 contains 15 residues. The junction had 8 bases not matched to a gene; V was cut back by 4 bases and J by 3 bases. CDR3 sequence reads: CASSRSGSEDYEQYF. The CDR3 nucleotides read TGTGCCAGCAGCCGTAGCGGGAGCGAGGACTACGAGCAGTACTTC.

Relative to its sample, this clone is medium-sized (0.01 to 0.1%). This CDR3 reads CASSDGRDPANYGYTF. In nucleotides, the CDR3 is TGCGCCAGCAGTGACGGTCGGGACCCAGCTAACTATGGCTACACCTTC. V usage is TRBV10-1 and J usage is TRBJ1-2; D perhaps matches TRBD1 (5 bases). Germline assignment: CDR1 WNHNN and CDR2 SYGVQD (reference sequence). This CDR3 region has 16 residues. V lost 3 bases and J lost 0, with 14 bases in between.

This clone was picked up one time. The CDR3 loop is CAWSGDRTQYF. CDR3 sequence (DNA): TGTGCCTGGAGTGGAGACCGGACCCAGTACTTC. The chain combines TRBV30 with TRBJ2-5, with D unresolved. This CDR3 is 11 amino acids long. The V end lost 1 base, the J end lost 7 bases, and 7 bases lay between the germline ends. Per germline, CDR1 GTSNPN and CDR2 SVGIG (reference sequence).

The chain has TRBV6-5 and TRBJ2-7, with 7 bases aligning to TRBD1. The CDR3 extends over 16 amino acids. Trimming cost V 2 bases and J 0 bases; bases outside gene matches: 7. From germline, CDR1 is MNHEY and CDR2 SVGAGI. CDR3 loop: CASSYGATGSSYEQYF. CDR3 nucleotides: TGTGCCAGCAGTTACGGGGCGACAGGGAGCTCCTACGAGCAGTACTTC.

The chain links TRBV3-1 (or the pseudogene TRBV3-2) to TRBJ1-4; the D is unclear. Germline V gene lookup returns CDR1 LGHDT and CDR2 YNNKEL (reference sequence). The V end lost 0 bases, the J end lost 0 bases, and 11 bases lay between the germline ends. The CDR3 totals 17 residues. The CDR3 DNA reads TGTGCCAGCAGCCAAGAGGGAACAACTGCAACTAATGAAAAACTGTTTTTT. As protein: CASSQEGTTATNEKLFF.

The chain couples TRBV14 to TRBJ2-2; 7 bases match TRBD2. This CDR3 comprises 15 residues. The J segment lost 7 bases and the V segment lost 4 bases, leaving 9 bases of the junction unmatched. Germline V gene sequence: CDR1 SGHDN, CDR2 FVKESK. The CDR3 here is CASSPPGLRDGELFF. The DNA for the CDR3 is TGTGCCAGCAGCCCCCCGGGACTACGGGACGGGGAGCTGTTTTTT.

The chain joins TRBV28 to TRBJ2-1; D is perhaps TRBD2 (6 bases). CDR3 length: 15 amino acids. Germline values: CDR1 MDHEN, CDR2 SYDVKM. Trimming took 1 base from V and 5 from J, leaving 12 bases between them. CDR3 bases: TGTGCCAGCAGTTTATCTAAGCGGGCAAACAATGAGCAGTTCTTC. The encoded protein is CASSLSKRANNEQFF.

The table lists this clone with a count of one. The V call is TRBV4-3, the J call TRBJ2-1, with 9 bases identical to TRBD2. Looked up from germline, CDR1 is LGHNA and CDR2 is YSLEER. The J segment lost 4 bases and the V segment lost 0 bases, leaving 16 bases of the junction unmatched. The CDR3 consists of 20 residues. The CDR3: CASSQDWVSGSRGSYNEQFF. The DNA of the CDR3 is TGCGCCAGCAGCCAAGATTGGGTTAGCGGGAGTAGGGGATCGTACAATGAGCAGTTCTTC.